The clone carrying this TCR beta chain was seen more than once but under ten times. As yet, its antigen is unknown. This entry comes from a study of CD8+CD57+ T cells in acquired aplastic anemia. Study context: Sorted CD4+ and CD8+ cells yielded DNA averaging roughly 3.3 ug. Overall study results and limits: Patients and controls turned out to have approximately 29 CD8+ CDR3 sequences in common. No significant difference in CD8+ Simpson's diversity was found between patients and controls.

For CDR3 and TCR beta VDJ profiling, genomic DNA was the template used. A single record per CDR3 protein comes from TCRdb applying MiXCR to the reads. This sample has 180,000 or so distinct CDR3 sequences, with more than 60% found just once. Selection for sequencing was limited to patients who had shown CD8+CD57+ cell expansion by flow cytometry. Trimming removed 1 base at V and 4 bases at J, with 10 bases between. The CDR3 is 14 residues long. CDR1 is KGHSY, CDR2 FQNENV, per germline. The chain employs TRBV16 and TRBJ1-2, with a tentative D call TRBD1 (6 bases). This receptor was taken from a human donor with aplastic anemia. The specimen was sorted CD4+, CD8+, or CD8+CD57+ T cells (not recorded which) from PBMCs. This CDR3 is CASSQWTEVYGYTF. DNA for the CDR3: TGTGCCAGCAGCCAATGGACAGAGGTCTATGGCTACACCTTC.